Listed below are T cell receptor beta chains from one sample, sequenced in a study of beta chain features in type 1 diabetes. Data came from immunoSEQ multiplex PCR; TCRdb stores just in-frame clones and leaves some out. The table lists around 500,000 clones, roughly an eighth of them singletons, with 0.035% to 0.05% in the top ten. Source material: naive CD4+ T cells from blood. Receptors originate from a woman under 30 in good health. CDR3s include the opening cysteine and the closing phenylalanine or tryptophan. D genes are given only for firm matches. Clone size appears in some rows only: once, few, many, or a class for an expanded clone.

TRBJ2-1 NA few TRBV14 CASSHRKLYNEQFF TGTGCCAGCAGCCACCGAAAACTTTACAATGAGCAGTTCTTC
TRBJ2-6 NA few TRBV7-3 CASSPSAGANVLTF TGTGCCAGCAGCCCCTCAGCTGGGGCCAACGTCCTGACTTTC
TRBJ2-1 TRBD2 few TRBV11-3 CASSSSRTSGNEQFF TGTGCCAGCAGCTCTTCTCGGACTAGCGGCAATGAGCAGTTCTTC
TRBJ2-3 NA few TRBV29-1 CSVGARYSTDTQYF TGCAGCGTCGGGGCGAGGTATAGCACAGATACGCAGTATTTT
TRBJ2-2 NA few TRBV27 CASSSFSGAGELFF TGTGCCAGCAGTTCATTTAGCGGAGCCGGGGAGCTGTTTTTT
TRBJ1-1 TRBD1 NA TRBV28 CASSFVRTGKGSTEAFF TGTGCCAGCAGTTTCGTCCGGACAGGGAAGGGAAGTACTGAAGCTTTCTTT
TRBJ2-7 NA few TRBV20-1 CSARRVYEQYF TGCAGTGCACGCAGGGTTTACGAGCAGTACTTC
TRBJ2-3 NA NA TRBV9 CASSVTPRGEGTDTQYF TGTGCCAGCAGCGTAACACCGAGGGGGGAAGGCACAGATACGCAGTATTTT
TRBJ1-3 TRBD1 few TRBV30 CARQGGPGNTIYF TGTGCCCGACAGGGGGGACCTGGAAACACCATATATTTT
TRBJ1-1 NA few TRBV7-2 CASSRKGNTEAFF TGTGCCAGCAGCCGGAAGGGGAACACTGAAGCTTTCTTT
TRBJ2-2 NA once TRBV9 CASSFGMTPLGTGELFF TGTGCCAGCAGCTTCGGGATGACCCCTTTGGGCACCGGGGAGCTGTTTTTT
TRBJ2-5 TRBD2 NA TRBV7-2 CASSSRAGTLKETQYF TGTGCCAGCAGCTCGAGAGCGGGGACTTTAAAGGAGACCCAGTACTTC
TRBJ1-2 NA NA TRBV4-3 CASSQDPYRGYGYTF TGCGCCAGCAGCCAAGACCCTTACCGGGGCTATGGCTACACCTTC
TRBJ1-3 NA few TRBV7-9 CASRYPLGDSGNTIYF TGTGCCAGCAGGTATCCCTTGGGGGACTCTGGAAACACCATATATTTT
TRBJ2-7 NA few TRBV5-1 CASSFTGPGYEQYF TGCGCCAGCAGCTTTACCGGGCCGGGGTACGAGCAGTACTTC
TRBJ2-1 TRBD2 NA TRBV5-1 CASSSTSGAYNEQFF TGCGCCAGCAGCTCGACTAGCGGGGCGTACAATGAGCAGTTCTTC
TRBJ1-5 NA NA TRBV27 CASSSTGTWQPQHF TGTGCCAGCAGTTCTACAGGGACGTGGCAGCCCCAGCATTTT
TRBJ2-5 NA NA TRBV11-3 CASSPQVTTQYF TGTGCCAGCAGTCCCCAGGTAACGACCCAGTACTTC
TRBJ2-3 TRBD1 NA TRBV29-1 CSVGSGGPTDTQYF TGCAGCGTTGGCTCAGGGGGCCCTACAGATACGCAGTATTTT
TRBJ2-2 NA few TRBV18 CASSPDTGELFF TGTGCCAGCTCACCAGACACCGGGGAGCTGTTTTTT
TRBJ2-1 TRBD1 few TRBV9 CASSVKGTVLFYNEQFF TGTGCCAGCAGCGTAAAGGGGACAGTACTCTTCTACAATGAGCAGTTCTTC
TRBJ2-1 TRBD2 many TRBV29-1 CSAGGSSYNEQFF TGCAGCGCCGGGGGGAGCTCCTACAATGAGCAGTTCTTC
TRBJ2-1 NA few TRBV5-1 CASRSQGLPNNNEQFF TGCGCCAGCAGATCGCAGGGACTCCCAAACAACAATGAGCAGTTCTTC
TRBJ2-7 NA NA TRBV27 CASTSRVGEQYF TGTGCCAGCACGAGCCGCGTGGGGGAGCAGTACTTC
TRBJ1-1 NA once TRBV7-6 CASSLGGWNTEAFF TGTGCCAGCAGCTTAGGAGGGTGGAACACTGAAGCTTTCTTT
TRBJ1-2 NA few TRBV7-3 CASSYTALYGYTF TGTGCCAGCAGCTACACAGCCCTCTATGGCTACACCTTC
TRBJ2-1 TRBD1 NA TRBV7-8 CASSRDRGPYNEQFF TGTGCCAGCAGTCGTGACAGGGGACCTTACAATGAGCAGTTCTTC
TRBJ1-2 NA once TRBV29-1 CSAGTNYGYTF TGCAGCGCCGGGACAAACTATGGCTACACCTTC
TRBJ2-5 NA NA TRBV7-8 CASSQASGGKETQYF TGTGCCAGCAGCCAGGCGTCTGGGGGGAAAGAGACCCAGTACTTC
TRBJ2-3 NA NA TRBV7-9 CASSLGRSSTDTQYF TGTGCCAGCAGCTTAGGCAGGAGCTCAACAGATACGCAGTATTTT
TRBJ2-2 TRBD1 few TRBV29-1 CSVVGTATNTGELFF TGCAGCGTTGTGGGGACAGCTACGAACACCGGGGAGCTGTTTTTT
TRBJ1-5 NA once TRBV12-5 CASGRGDPNQPQHF TGTGCTAGTGGCCGAGGGGACCCTAATCAGCCCCAGCATTTT
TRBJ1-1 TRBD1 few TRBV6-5 CASSRQGRNTEAFF TGTGCCAGCAGTCGACAGGGGCGGAACACTGAAGCTTTCTTT
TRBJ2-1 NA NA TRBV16 CASSLIGGRSSYNEQFF TGTGCCAGCAGCCTCATCGGGGGGCGTAGCTCCTACAATGAGCAGTTCTTC
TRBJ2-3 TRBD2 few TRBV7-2 CASSSPTSGKNTDTQYF TGTGCCAGCAGCTCCCCGACTAGCGGGAAGAACACAGATACGCAGTATTTT
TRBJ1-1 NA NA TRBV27 CASSLSVTEAFF TGTGCCAGCAGTTTAAGCGTCACTGAAGCTTTCTTT
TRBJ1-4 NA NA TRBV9 CASRGGGDKKLFF TGTGCCTCCCGGGGAGGGGGGGACAAGAAACTGTTTTTT
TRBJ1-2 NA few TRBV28 CASSFPSRGYTF TGTGCCAGCAGTTTCCCCTCGAGAGGCTACACCTTC
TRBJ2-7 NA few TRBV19 CASRGSSYEQYF TGTGCCAGTAGAGGTAGCTCCTACGAGCAGTACTTC
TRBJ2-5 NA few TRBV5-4 CASSLPLREETQYF TGTGCCAGCAGCTTGCCTCTGAGAGAAGAGACCCAGTACTTC
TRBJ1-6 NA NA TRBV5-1 CASSSPGPLHF TGCGCCAGCAGCTCCCCAGGTCCCCTCCACTTT
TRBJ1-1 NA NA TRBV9 CASSVAGSGTEAFF TGTGCCAGCAGCGTGGCAGGGTCGGGGACTGAAGCTTTCTTT
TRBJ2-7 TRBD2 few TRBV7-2 CASSRGTSGSYEQYF TGTGCCAGCAGCAGAGGGACTAGCGGGAGTTACGAGCAGTACTTC
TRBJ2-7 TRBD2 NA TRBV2 CASRLTGGSYEQYF TGTGCCAGCAGATTAACGGGAGGGTCCTACGAGCAGTACTTC
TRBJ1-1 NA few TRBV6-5 CASSWETNTEAFF TGTGCCAGCAGTTGGGAAACGAACACTGAAGCTTTCTTT
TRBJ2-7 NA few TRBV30 CAWSPGFYEQYF TGTGCCTGGAGCCCGGGATTCTACGAGCAGTACTTC
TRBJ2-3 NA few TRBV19 CASSAAPRWQYF TGTGCCAGTAGTGCCGCGCCTCGGTGGCAGTATTTT
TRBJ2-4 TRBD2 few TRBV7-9 CASSASGRGNIQYF TGTGCCAGCAGCGCTAGCGGGAGAGGGAACATTCAGTACTTC
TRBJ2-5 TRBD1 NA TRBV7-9 CASSLVTGEKETQYF TGTGCCAGCAGCTTAGTTACAGGGGAAAAAGAGACCCAGTACTTC
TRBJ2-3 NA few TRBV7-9 CASSLGAGQSDTQYF TGTGCCAGCAGCTTGGGGGCGGGGCAATCAGATACGCAGTATTTT
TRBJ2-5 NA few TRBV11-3 CASSFGGIETQYF TGTGCCAGCAGCTTTGGGGGAATCGAGACCCAGTACTTC
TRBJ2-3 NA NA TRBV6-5 CASRADRSDTQYF TGTGCCAGCCGAGCCGACAGATCAGATACGCAGTATTTT
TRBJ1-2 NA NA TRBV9 CASRHTGQFRYTF TGTGCCAGCAGACATACCGGACAGTTTCGCTACACCTTC
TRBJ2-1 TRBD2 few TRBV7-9 CASRPSGSYNEQFF TGTGCCAGCAGACCTAGCGGCTCCTACAATGAGCAGTTCTTC
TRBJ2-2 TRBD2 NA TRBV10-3 CAIGTSGGTGELFF TGTGCCATTGGGACTAGCGGAGGTACCGGGGAGCTGTTTTTT